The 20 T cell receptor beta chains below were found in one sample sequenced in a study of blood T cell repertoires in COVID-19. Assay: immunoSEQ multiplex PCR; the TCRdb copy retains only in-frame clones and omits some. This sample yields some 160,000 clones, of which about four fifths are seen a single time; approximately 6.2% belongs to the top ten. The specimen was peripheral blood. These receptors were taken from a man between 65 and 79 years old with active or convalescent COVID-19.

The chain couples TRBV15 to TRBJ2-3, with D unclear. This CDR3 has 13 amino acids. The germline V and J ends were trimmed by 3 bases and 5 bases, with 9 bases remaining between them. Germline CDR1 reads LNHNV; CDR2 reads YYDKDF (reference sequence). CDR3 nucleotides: TGTGCCACCAGCAGGCCGAGTCAAGATACGCAGTATTTT. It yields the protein CATSRPSQDTQYF.

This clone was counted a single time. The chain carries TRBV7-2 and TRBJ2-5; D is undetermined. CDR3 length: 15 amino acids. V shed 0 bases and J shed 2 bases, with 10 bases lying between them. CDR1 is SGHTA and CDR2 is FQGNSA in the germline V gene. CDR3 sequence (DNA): TGTGCCAGCAGCTTAGCGATACCCACACAAGAGACCCAGTACTTC. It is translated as CASSLAIPTQETQYF.

The CDR3 nucleotides read TGTGCCAGCTCATGGGACAGGGAGCGTACGCAGTATTTT. This sequence encodes CASSWDRERTQYF. The V call is TRBV18, the J call TRBJ2-3; 9 nucleotides line up with TRBD1. The CDR3 extends over 13 amino acids. Germline assignment: CDR1 KGHSH and CDR2 LQKENI. The junction had 5 bases not matched to a gene; V was cut back by 5 bases and J by 8 bases.

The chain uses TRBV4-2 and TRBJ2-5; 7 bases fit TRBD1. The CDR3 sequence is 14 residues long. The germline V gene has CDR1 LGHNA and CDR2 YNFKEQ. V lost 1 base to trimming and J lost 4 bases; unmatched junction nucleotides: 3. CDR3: CASSQGDRAETQYF. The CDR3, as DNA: TGTGCCAGCAGCCAAGGAGACAGGGCAGAGACCCAGTACTTC.

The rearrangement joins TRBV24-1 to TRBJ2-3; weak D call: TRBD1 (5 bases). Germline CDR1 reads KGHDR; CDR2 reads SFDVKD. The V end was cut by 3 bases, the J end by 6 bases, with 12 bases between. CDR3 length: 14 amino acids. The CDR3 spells CATSDELQGDTQYF. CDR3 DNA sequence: TGTGCCACCAGTGATGAGCTTCAGGGCGATACGCAGTATTTT.

The CDR3 nucleotides are TGTGCCAGCAACCAGAAGACAGGAAGATCTGCTGAAAAACTGTTTTTT. It codes for CASNQKTGRSAEKLFF. The V gene is TRBV5-8, the J gene TRBJ1-4; TRBD1 is a possible D gene (6 bases). Trimming took off 6 bases at V and 7 bases at J, with 22 bases between the two ends. CDR1 is SGHTS and CDR2 is YDEGEE in the germline V gene. CDR3 length: 16 amino acids.

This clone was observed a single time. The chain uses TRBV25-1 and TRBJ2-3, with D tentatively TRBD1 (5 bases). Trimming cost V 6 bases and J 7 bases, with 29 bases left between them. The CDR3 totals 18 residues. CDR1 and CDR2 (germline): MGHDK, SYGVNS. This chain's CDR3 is CASRYGTNWVGQGHTQYF. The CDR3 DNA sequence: TGTGCCAGCAGATACGGTACTAATTGGGTGGGTCAGGGCCATACGCAGTATTTT.

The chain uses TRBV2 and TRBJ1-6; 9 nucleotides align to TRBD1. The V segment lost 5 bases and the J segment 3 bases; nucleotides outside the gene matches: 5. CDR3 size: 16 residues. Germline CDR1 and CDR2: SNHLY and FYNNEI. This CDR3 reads CASSKQGAIYNSPLHF. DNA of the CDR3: TGTGCCAGCAGTAAACAGGGGGCCATCTATAATTCACCCCTCCACTTT.

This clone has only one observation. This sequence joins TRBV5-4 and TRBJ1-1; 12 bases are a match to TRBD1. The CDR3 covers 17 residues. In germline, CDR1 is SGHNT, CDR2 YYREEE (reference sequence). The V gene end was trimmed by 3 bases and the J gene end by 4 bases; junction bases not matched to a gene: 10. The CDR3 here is CASSSLGTGGAGTEAFF. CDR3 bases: TGTGCCAGCAGCTCCTTGGGGACAGGGGGCGCGGGCACTGAAGCTTTCTTT.

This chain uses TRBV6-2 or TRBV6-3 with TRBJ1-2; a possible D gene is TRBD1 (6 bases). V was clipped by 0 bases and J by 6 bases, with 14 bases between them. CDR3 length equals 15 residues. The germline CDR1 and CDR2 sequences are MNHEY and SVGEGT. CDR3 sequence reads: CASSYSTGSIDGYTF. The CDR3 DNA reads TGTGCCAGCAGTTACTCAACAGGGAGTATAGATGGCTACACCTTC.

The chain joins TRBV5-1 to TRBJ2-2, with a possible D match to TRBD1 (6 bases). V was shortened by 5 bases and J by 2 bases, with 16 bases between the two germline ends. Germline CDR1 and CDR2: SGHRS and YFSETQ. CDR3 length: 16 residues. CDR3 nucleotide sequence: TGCGCCAGCAGTAGTGACGGACAGCTAAACACCGGGGAGCTGTTTTTT. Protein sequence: CASSSDGQLNTGELFF.

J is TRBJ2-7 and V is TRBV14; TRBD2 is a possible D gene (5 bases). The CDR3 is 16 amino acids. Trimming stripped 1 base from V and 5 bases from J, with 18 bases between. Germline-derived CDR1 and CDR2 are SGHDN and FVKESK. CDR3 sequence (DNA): TGTGCCAGCAGCCAAGGCTCGGGGTTAGGGTGGAACGAGCAGTACTTC. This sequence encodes CASSQGSGLGWNEQYF. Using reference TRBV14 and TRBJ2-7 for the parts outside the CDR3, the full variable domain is EAGVTQFPSHSVIEKGQTVTLRCDPISGHDNLYWYRRVMGKEIKFLLHFVKESKQDESGMPNNRFLAERTGGTYSTLKVQPAELEDSGVYFCASSQGSGLGWNEQYFGPGTRLTVT.

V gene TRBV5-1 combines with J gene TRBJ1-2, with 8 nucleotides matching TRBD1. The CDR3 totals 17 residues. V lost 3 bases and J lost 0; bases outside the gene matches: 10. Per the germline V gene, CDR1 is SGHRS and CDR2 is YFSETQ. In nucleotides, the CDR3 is TGCGCCAGCAGCTCGACCGGGACAGGCGGGGCTAACTATGGCTACACCTTC. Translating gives CASSSTGTGGANYGYTF.

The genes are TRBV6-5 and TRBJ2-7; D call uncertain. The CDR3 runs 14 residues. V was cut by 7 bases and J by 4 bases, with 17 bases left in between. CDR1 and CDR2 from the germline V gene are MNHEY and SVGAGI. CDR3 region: CASIKTGSLYEQYF. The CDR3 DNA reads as TGTGCCAGCATTAAAACCGGGTCCCTATACGAGCAGTACTTC.

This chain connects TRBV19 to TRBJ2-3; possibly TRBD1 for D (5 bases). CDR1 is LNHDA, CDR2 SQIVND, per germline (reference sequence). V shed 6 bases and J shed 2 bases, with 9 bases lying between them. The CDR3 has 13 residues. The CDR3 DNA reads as TGTGCCAGTAGGGACACCTCCACAGATACGCAGTATTTT. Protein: CASRDTSTDTQYF.

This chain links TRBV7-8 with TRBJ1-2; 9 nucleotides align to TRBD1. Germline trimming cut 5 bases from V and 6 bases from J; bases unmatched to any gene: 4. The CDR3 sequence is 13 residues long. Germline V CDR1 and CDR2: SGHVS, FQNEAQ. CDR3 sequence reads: CASSPTGGDGYTF. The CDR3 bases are TGTGCCAGCAGCCCCACAGGGGGCGATGGCTACACCTTC.

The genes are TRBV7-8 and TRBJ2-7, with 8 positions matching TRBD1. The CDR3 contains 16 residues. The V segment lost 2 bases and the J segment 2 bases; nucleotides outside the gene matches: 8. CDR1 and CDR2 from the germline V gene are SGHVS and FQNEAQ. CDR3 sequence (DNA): TGTGCCAGCAGCTTAATGGGACAGGCGGGAACCTACGAGCAGTACTTC. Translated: CASSLMGQAGTYEQYF. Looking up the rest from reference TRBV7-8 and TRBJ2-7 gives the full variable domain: GAGVSQSPRYKVAKRGQDVALRCDPISGHVSLFWYQQALGQGPEFLTYFQNEAQLDKSGLPSDRFFAERPEGSVSTLKIQRTQQEDSAVYLCASSLMGQAGTYEQYFGPGTRLTVT.

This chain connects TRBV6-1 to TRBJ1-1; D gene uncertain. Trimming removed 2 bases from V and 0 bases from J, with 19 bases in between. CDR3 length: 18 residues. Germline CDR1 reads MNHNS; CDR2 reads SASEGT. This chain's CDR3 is CASSEIGIRAAMNTEAFF. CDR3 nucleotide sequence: TGTGCCAGCAGTGAAATCGGGATAAGGGCAGCCATGAACACTGAAGCTTTCTTT.

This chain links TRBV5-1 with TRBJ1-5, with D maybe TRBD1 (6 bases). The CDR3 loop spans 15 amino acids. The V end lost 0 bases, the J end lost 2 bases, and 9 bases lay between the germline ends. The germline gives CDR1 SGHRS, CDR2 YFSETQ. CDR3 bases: TGCGCCAGCAGCTTGGTGGCAGGGGGCAATCAGCCCCAGCATTTT. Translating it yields CASSLVAGGNQPQHF.

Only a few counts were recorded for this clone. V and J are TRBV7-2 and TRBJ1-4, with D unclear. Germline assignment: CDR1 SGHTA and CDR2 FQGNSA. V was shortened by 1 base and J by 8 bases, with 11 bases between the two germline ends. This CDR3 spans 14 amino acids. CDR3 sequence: CASSLGATREKLFF. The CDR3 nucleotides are TGTGCCAGCAGCTTAGGGGCCACCAGGGAAAAACTGTTTTTT.